One TCR beta chain is described in this entry. Its antigen remains undetermined. No much larger clonotype is one base removed from it; base qualities were not supplied. V loses 6 bases, J loses 2 bases, and the germline ends lie 8 bases apart. The CDR1 and CDR2 encoded by the germline V gene are SNHLY and FYNNEI. The CDR3 runs 13 residues from the cysteine to the phenylalanine. Here the CDR3 DNA is all that survives: 39 bases in frame from base 1. Receptor libraries were prepared by multiplex PCR. The instrument was an Illumina HiSeq 4000. To build TCR beta libraries, CDR3 regions were amplified by Arm-PCR using iRepertoire HTBI primers. Before sequencing, the PCR products underwent gel purification. For the original study's pipeline: Across samples, about 63 TRBV and roughly 15 TRBJ segments were identified and used for gene usage analysis of CDR3 amino acid clonotypes. COPE and FqMerger were used to merge filtered high-quality paired reads into contigs. BLAST was used to align contigs to IMGT TRBV, TRBD and TRBJ reference genes, and CDR3 was defined according to IMGT. Any clonotype with a frequency above 0.1% was counted as a highly expanded clone. Shannon entropy was used to measure repertoire diversity, and the Gini coefficient was used to measure V-J evenness. Clonotypes shared by more than one individual were considered public. Starting from the raw public reads, TCRdb applied fastp trimming at Q25, assembled clones with MiXCR and retained in-frame beta chains. Each entry is one CDR3 protein sequence, shown with its most common DNA and genes. Here the V and J calls rest on TCRdb's processing, not on the authors' analysis. The sample has over 350,000 distinct CDR3 sequences on record, approximately 16% of them singletons. The ten largest clones add up to about 8% of the sample.

The source of the sample is a study of regulatory T cells in long-lasting Graves disease (dated by TCRdb to about 2021). Some background on the complete study: Antithyroid drugs had been taken for less than 3 months by newly diagnosed Graves' disease patients. Patients with persistent Graves' disease were compared with patients with newly diagnosed Graves' disease using TCR sequencing and RNA sequencing of peripheral blood. The study was registered as a clinical trial and conducted in China. A total of about 35 samples underwent TCR sequencing: about 13 from persistent and about 20 from newly diagnosed Graves' disease patients.

The sample's time point label is to be understood as: newly diagnosed GD, antithyroid drugs for less than 3 months. For both TCR sequencing and RNA sequencing, RNA was extracted from PBMCs using TRIzol. The diagnosis of Graves' disease was made according to American Thyroid Association guidelines. Patients were recruited from an endocrinology department in Xi'an, China. From each patient, 8 to 10 milliliters of peripheral blood was collected into an EDTA anticoagulant tube. Ficoll Paque Plus density gradient separation was used to isolate PBMCs, and no further T cell sorting was performed. An Agilent 2100 Bioanalyzer and agarose gel were used to check RNA quality, while a NanoDrop 2000 measured RNA concentration. The study at large found these results: Because the primary lesion, thyroid tissue, could not be accessed, the study looked at peripheral blood alone. Persistent patients shared more public clonotypes among themselves (around 2,800) than newly diagnosed patients did (about 1,000). The authors noted that the small sample size was a limitation that may lower accuracy. Persistent Graves' disease patients showed lower TCR Shannon entropy and fewer highly expanded clones than newly diagnosed patients, suggesting clonal expansion. Sequencing and analysis were limited to the TCR beta chain. Persistent disease showed preferential use of TRBV28, TRBJ1-2 and TRBJ2-5, whereas newly diagnosed disease favored TRBV20-1 and TRBJ2-1.

These same data were also listed under a study on T cells in Graves' hyperthyroidism and ophthalmopathy. The second publication reports: Stable Graves' hyperthyroidism was defined as no progression to ophthalmopathy during 18 months of follow-up. The hyperthyroidism patients were between 18 and 65 years old and newly diagnosed, with a disease duration of less than 2 months. Any patient with an uncontrolled infection, another autoimmune disease, pregnancy or lactation was excluded. Diagnoses relied on clinical symptoms, serum thyroxine and TRAb, thyroid ultrasound and orbital computed tomography. The TCR CDR3 was subjected to a first round of RT-PCR using the HTBI primer set and the Qiagen OneStep RT-PCR kit. Most expanded thyroid clonotypes (frequency above 0.001) were also detected in blood, suggesting blood repertoires may reflect thyroid immune responses. A model built on a 13 V-J signature distinguished ophthalmopathy from stable hyperthyroidism, reaching 87.88% sensitivity and under 84% specificity in cross-validation and 80%/75% in testing. In validation, the model predicted progression to ophthalmopathy with approximately 69% sensitivity and approximately 72% specificity, a median of around six months before onset. To identify TCR V-J signatures that set the groups apart, the researchers used a discovery cohort of 90 to 100 patients, made up of approximately 43 with Graves' ophthalmopathy and 57 with stable Graves' hyperthyroidism. Prospective prediction of ophthalmopathy was tested in an independent validation cohort of fewer than 20 hyperthyroidism patients and some 17 patients who later progressed to ophthalmopathy. The 75 to 100 discovery patients were randomly split 7:3 into training and test sets. In several Graves' hyperthyroidism patients, the study also compared T-cell repertoires from thyroid tissue with T-cell repertoires from blood. Once sampling was done, hyperthyroidism patients were given methimazole at a starting dose of 30 mg daily, whereas ophthalmopathy patients were given high-dose intravenous methylprednisolone. Libraries were constructed in a second round of multiplex PCR, after which size selection and purification were carried out. Paired-end sequencing of the libraries was performed with 100 bp reads on an Illumina HiSeq2000. Raw data were processed with SOAPnuke, discarding reads with adapters, uncalled bases, mean Phred below 15, or no exact constant-primer or identifier match. High-quality paired reads were merged with COPE v1.2.5, and unique nucleotide sequences were defined as clonotypes. MiTCR v1.1 was used to align clonotypes to the IMGT TRBV, TRBD and TRBJ reference segments. Only V-J combinations with frequency above 0.0001, covering about 99% of repertoires, were analysed. The TCS score was defined as the ratio of F50 (clonal expansion) to E x V (chaos), calculated using BLOSUM62-based TCRdist between CDR3 peptides within each V-J. Welch's t-statistics and random forest reduced approximately 520 V-J features to about 12, which were used in a naive Bayes classifier (R e1071). Sample size was not statistically predetermined, and blinding of investigators to group allocation was not performed. The paper reports TCR Vbeta CDR3 sequencing of 140 or so peripheral blood samples: fewer than 50 ophthalmopathy, around 80 hyperthyroidism and 17 progressor patients.

The chain is assembled from TRBV2 and TRBJ1-5; no D gene is confidently identified. The sequences come from peripheral blood mononuclear cells (PBMCs), collected at new diagnosis, from a patient treated with antithyroid drugs. This TCR was sampled from a woman aged 40 to 55 with Graves disease. Donor details come from another sample of the same person, matched by shared clones. The nucleotide sequence is TGTGCCAGCAGAGGGATGGGCAATCAGCCCCAGCATTTT. This translates into CASRGMGNQPQHF.